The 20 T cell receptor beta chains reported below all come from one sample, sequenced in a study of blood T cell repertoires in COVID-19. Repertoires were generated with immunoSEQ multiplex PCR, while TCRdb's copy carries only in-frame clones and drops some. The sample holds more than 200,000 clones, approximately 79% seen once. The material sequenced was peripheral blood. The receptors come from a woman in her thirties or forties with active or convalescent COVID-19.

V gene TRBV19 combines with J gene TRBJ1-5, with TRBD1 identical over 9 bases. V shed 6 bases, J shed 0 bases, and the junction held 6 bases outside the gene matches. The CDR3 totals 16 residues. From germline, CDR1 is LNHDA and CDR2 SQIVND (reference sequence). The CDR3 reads CASSDPGQGSNQPQHF. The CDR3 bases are TGTGCCAGTAGCGACCCGGGACAGGGTAGCAATCAGCCCCAGCATTTT.

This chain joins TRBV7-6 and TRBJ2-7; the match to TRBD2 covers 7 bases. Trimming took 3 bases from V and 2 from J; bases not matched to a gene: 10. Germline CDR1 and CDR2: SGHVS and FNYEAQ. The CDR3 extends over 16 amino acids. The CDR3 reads CASSFGTGTTPYEQYF. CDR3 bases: TGTGCCAGCAGCTTTGGAACCGGGACTACCCCCTACGAGCAGTACTTC.

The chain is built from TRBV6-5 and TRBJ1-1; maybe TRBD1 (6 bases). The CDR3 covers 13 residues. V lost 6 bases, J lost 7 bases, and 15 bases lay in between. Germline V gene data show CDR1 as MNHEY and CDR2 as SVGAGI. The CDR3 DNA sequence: TGTGCCAGCAGGGGAGGGGGGCGCGGTGAAGCTTTCTTT. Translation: CASRGGGRGEAFF.

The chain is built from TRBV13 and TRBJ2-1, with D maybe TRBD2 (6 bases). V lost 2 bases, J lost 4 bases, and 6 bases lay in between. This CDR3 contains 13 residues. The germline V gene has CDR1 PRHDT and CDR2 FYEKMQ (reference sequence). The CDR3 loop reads CASSLRGYNEQFF. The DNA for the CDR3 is TGTGCCAGCAGCTTACGGGGGTACAATGAGCAGTTCTTC.

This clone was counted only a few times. CDR3 region: CASSLSQADTQYF. As DNA, the CDR3 is TGTGCCAGCAGCTTATCCCAGGCGGATACGCAGTATTTT. The chain is built from TRBV7-2 and TRBJ2-3; no clear D gene. Per the germline V gene, CDR1 is SGHTA and CDR2 is FQGNSA. V was shortened by 2 bases and J by 6 bases, with 9 bases between the two germline ends. The CDR3 consists of 13 residues.

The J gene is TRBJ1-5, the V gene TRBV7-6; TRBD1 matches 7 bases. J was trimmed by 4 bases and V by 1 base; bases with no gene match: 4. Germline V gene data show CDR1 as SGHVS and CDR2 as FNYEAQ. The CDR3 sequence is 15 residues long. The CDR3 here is CASSLGSTGNQPQHF. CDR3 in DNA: TGTGCCAGCAGCTTAGGATCGACAGGGAATCAGCCCCAGCATTTT.

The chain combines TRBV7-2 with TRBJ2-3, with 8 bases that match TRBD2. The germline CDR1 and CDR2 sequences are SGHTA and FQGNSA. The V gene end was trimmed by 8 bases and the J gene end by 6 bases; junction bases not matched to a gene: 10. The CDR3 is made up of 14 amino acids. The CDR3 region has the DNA TGTGCCAGCCAGCGGGGCGGGGGGACGGATACGCAGTATTTT. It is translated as CASQRGGGTDTQYF.

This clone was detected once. CDR3 DNA sequence: TGTGCCAGCAGCTATGGGACAGGGGGCCTTGGTGAAGAGACCCAGTACTTC. Translating it yields CASSYGTGGLGEETQYF. V is TRBV7-9 and J is TRBJ2-5; 12 bases align to TRBD1. The CDR3 is 17 residues long. Germline V lookup: CDR1 SEHNR, CDR2 FQNEAQ (reference sequence). The V and J ends lost 4 bases and 3 bases, in that order; junction bases with no gene match: 9.

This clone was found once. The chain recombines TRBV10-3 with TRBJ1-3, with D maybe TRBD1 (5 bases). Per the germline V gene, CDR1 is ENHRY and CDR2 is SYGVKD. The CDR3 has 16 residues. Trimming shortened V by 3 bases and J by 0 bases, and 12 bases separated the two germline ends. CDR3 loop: CAISDRERASGNTIYF. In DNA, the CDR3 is TGTGCCATCAGTGACAGGGAAAGAGCCTCTGGAAACACCATATATTTT.

CDR3 sequence: CASSENRDQPQHF. DNA for the CDR3: TGCGCCAGCAGTGAAAACAGGGATCAGCCCCAGCATTTT. The chain is built from TRBV10-1 and TRBJ1-5; a possible D gene is TRBD1 (6 bases). The germline V gene has CDR1 WNHNN and CDR2 SYGVQD (reference sequence). The CDR3 sequence is 13 residues long. The V end was cut by 3 bases, the J end by 5 bases, with 8 bases between.

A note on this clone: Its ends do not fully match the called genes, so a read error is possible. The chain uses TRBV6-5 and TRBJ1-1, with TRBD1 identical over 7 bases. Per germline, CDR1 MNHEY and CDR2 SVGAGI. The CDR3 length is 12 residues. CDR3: CASNYRGTEAFF. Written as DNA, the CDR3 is TGTGCCAGCAATTACAGGGGTACTGAAGCTTTCTTT.

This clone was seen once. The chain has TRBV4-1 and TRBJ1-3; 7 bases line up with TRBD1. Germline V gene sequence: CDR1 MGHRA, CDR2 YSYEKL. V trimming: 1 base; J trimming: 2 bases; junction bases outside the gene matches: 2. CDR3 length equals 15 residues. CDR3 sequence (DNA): TGCGCCAGCAGCCAAGTTACAGGGGCTGGAAACACCATATATTTT. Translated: CASSQVTGAGNTIYF.

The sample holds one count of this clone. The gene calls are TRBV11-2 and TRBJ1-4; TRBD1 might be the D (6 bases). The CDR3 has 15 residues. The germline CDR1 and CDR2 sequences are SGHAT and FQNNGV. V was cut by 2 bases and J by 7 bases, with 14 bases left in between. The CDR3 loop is CASSLLRGMGEKLFF. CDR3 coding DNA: TGTGCCAGCAGCTTACTTAGGGGGATGGGTGAAAAACTGTTTTTT.

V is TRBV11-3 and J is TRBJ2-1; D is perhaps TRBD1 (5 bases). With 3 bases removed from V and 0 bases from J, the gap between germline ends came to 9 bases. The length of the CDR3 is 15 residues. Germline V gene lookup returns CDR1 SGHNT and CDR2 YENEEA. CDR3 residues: CASSLGRSSYNEQFF. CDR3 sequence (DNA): TGTGCCAGCAGCTTGGGGCGGAGCTCCTACAATGAGCAGTTCTTC. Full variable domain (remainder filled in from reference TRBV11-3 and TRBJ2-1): EAGVVQSPRYKIIEKKQPVAFWCNPISGHNTLYWYLQNLGQGPELLIRYENEEAVDDSQLPKDRFSAERLKGVDSTLKIQPAELGDSAVYLCASSLGRSSYNEQFFGPGTRLTVL.

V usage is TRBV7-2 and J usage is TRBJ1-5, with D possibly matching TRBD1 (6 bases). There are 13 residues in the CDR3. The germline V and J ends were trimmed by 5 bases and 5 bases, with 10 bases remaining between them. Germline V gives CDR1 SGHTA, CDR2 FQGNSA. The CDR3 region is CASSPKGDQPQHF. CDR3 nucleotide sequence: TGTGCCAGCAGCCCCAAGGGGGATCAGCCCCAGCATTTT.

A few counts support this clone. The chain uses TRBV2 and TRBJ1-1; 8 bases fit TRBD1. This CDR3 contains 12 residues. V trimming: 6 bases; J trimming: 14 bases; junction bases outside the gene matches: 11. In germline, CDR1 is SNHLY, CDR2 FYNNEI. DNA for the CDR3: TGTGCCAGCAGCCCCCAGGGGGCGTATGGCTTCTTT. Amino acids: CASSPQGAYGFF.

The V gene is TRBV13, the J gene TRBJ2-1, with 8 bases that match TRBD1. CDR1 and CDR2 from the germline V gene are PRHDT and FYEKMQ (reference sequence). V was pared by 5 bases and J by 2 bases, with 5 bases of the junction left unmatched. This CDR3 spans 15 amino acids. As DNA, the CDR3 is TGTGCCAGCAGCCTTGACAGGGGTGCCTACAATGAGCAGTTCTTC. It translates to CASSLDRGAYNEQFF.

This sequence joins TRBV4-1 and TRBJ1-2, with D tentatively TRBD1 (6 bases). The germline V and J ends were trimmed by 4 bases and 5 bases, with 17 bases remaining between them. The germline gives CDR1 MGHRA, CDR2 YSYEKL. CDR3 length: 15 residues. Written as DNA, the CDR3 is TGCGCCAGCAGCCCTACTGGGGACACAAAATATGGCTACACCTTC. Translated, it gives CASSPTGDTKYGYTF.

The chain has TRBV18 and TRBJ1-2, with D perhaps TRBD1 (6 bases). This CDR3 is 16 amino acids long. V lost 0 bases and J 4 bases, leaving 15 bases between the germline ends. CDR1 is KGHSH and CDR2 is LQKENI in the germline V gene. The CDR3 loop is CASSPPGRGLSYGYTF. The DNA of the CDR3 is TGTGCCAGCTCACCACCGGGCAGGGGACTATCCTATGGCTACACCTTC.

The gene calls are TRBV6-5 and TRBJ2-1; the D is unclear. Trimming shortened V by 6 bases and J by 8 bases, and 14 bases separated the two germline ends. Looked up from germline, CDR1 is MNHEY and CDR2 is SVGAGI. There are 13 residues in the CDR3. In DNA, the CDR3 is TGTGCCAGCAGATCTGTCGGCCGGGATGAGCAGTTCTTC. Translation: CASRSVGRDEQFF.